A selection of T cell receptor beta chains follows, all from one sample in a study of blood T cell repertoires in COVID-19. TCRdb's table, derived via immunoSEQ multiplex PCR, lists solely in-frame clones and lacks some. This sample has roughly 700,000 clones, with 75% to 90% found just once. The material sequenced was peripheral blood. All receptors derive from a woman between 18 and 29 years old with acute or convalescent COVID-19. The CDR3 runs from the conserved cysteine through the conserved F or W. The order of the fields is J gene, V gene, D gene, clone size, CDR3 protein, CDR3 DNA. The D gene is left open where the match is weak. Size is stated for part of the rows, as once, few or many counts, or as a class when the clone is expanded.

j_gene: TRBJ1-1; v_gene: TRBV10-3; d_gene: NA; abundance: NA; CDR3aa: CAISGTTENTEAFF; CDR3nt: TGTGCCATCAGTGGGACGACAGAGAACACTGAAGCTTTCTTT
j_gene: TRBJ2-2; v_gene: TRBV24-1; d_gene: NA; abundance: NA; CDR3aa: CATNRGPAGRGANTGELFF; CDR3nt: TGTGCCACCAATAGGGGACCCGCCGGGCGGGGAGCTAACACCGGGGAGCTGTTTTTT
j_gene: TRBJ1-1; v_gene: TRBV18; d_gene: TRBD1; abundance: NA; CDR3aa: CASSPPGQTYTEAFF; CDR3nt: TGTGCCAGCTCACCTCCGGGACAGACTTACACTGAAGCTTTCTTT
j_gene: TRBJ1-2; v_gene: TRBV3-1/TRBV3-2; d_gene: TRBD1; abundance: NA; CDR3aa: CASSHWTGGDGYTF; CDR3nt: TGTGCCAGCAGCCACTGGACAGGGGGCGATGGCTACACCTTC
j_gene: TRBJ1-5; v_gene: TRBV5-1; d_gene: TRBD1; abundance: NA; CDR3aa: CASSAGTGNQPQHF; CDR3nt: TGCGCCAGCAGCGCCGGGACAGGTAATCAGCCCCAGCATTTT
j_gene: TRBJ2-3; v_gene: TRBV9; d_gene: TRBD2; abundance: NA; CDR3aa: CASSVTPGGRGTDTQYF; CDR3nt: TGTGCCAGCAGCGTAACTCCGGGGGGGCGGGGCACAGATACGCAGTATTTT
j_gene: TRBJ1-6; v_gene: TRBV9; d_gene: NA; abundance: NA; CDR3aa: CASSVGHNSPLHF; CDR3nt: TGTGCCAGCAGCGTGGGGCATAATTCACCCCTCCACTTT
j_gene: TRBJ1-4; v_gene: TRBV10-3; d_gene: TRBD1; abundance: NA; CDR3aa: CAISEYRDRDNEKLFF; CDR3nt: TGTGCCATCAGTGAGTACCGGGACAGAGACAATGAAAAACTGTTTTTT
j_gene: TRBJ1-6; v_gene: TRBV19; d_gene: NA; abundance: once; CDR3aa: CASSILPDSRSSYNSPLHF; CDR3nt: TGTGCCAGTAGTATTTTACCGGACAGCCGGAGCTCCTATAATTCACCCCTCCACTTT
j_gene: TRBJ1-2; v_gene: TRBV4-1; d_gene: NA; abundance: NA; CDR3aa: CASSRVYGGSDGYTF; CDR3nt: TGCGCCAGCAGCCGGGTTTACGGGGGTTCCGATGGCTACACCTTC
j_gene: TRBJ2-5; v_gene: TRBV3-1/TRBV3-2; d_gene: TRBD2; abundance: NA; CDR3aa: CASSQDFVRGGQETQYF; CDR3nt: TGTGCCAGCAGCCAAGATTTTGTGCGGGGGGGCCAGGAGACCCAGTACTTC
j_gene: TRBJ2-7; v_gene: TRBV28; d_gene: TRBD2; abundance: once; CDR3aa: CASSKGTSGGYEQYF; CDR3nt: TGTGCCAGCAGTAAAGGGACTAGCGGGGGTTACGAGCAGTACTTC
j_gene: TRBJ2-5; v_gene: TRBV9; d_gene: TRBD2; abundance: NA; CDR3aa: CASRPGTSGAQETQYF; CDR3nt: TGTGCCAGCAGACCCGGGACTAGCGGGGCCCAAGAGACCCAGTACTTC
j_gene: TRBJ2-5; v_gene: TRBV6-5; d_gene: NA; abundance: NA; CDR3aa: CASSYYPDTETQYF; CDR3nt: TGTGCCAGCAGTTATTATCCGGACACAGAGACCCAGTACTTC
j_gene: TRBJ1-1; v_gene: TRBV27; d_gene: NA; abundance: NA; CDR3aa: CASRGGYTEAFF; CDR3nt: TGTGCCTCCCGAGGGGGATATACTGAAGCTTTCTTT
j_gene: TRBJ1-2; v_gene: TRBV5-1; d_gene: NA; abundance: NA; CDR3aa: CASSLAGVNYGYTF; CDR3nt: TGCGCCAGCAGCTTGGCCGGGGTTAACTATGGCTACACCTTC
j_gene: TRBJ1-1; v_gene: TRBV10-2; d_gene: TRBD1; abundance: NA; CDR3aa: CASRQGSEAFF; CDR3nt: TGCGCCAGCCGACAGGGGTCTGAAGCTTTCTTT
j_gene: TRBJ2-2; v_gene: TRBV21-1; d_gene: NA; abundance: NA; CDR3aa: CASSPPGGGACTGELFF; CDR3nt: TGTGCCAGCAGCCCCCCGGGCGGGGGGGCCTGCACCGGGGAGCTGTTTTTT
j_gene: TRBJ2-7; v_gene: TRBV28; d_gene: TRBD2; abundance: once; CDR3aa: CASSITGLWGGSSYEQYF; CDR3nt: TGTGCCAGCAGTATAACCGGGCTCTGGGGAGGGAGCTCCTACGAGCAGTACTTC
j_gene: TRBJ1-2; v_gene: TRBV29-1; d_gene: NA; abundance: NA; CDR3aa: CSVEGGGLGANYGYTF; CDR3nt: TGCAGCGTTGAAGGGGGAGGCTTGGGAGCTAACTATGGCTACACCTTC
j_gene: TRBJ1-5; v_gene: TRBV19; d_gene: TRBD1; abundance: NA; CDR3aa: CASSMGQVILYQPQHF; CDR3nt: TGTGCCAGTAGTATGGGACAGGTAATTCTCTATCAGCCCCAGCATTTT
j_gene: TRBJ2-5; v_gene: TRBV6-5; d_gene: NA; abundance: NA; CDR3aa: CASSYSGARRETQYF; CDR3nt: TGTGCCAGCAGTTACTCGGGGGCGCGGAGGGAGACCCAGTACTTC
j_gene: TRBJ1-2; v_gene: TRBV9; d_gene: TRBD1; abundance: NA; CDR3aa: CASSVGTGRSGGYGYTF; CDR3nt: TGTGCCAGCAGCGTAGGGACAGGGAGGTCAGGGGGCTATGGCTACACCTTC
j_gene: TRBJ2-5; v_gene: TRBV5-1; d_gene: NA; abundance: NA; CDR3aa: CASSSLSGTETQYF; CDR3nt: TGCGCCAGCAGCTCGTTGAGCGGCACAGAGACCCAGTACTTC
j_gene: TRBJ1-4; v_gene: TRBV5-1; d_gene: TRBD1; abundance: NA; CDR3aa: CASSARTGRNEKLFF; CDR3nt: TGCGCCAGCAGCGCACGGACAGGACGCAATGAAAAACTGTTTTTT